This passage covers 20 T cell receptor beta chains from one sample sequenced in a study of cytotoxic CD8 clonotypes in ibrutinib-treated CLL. TCRdb keeps only in-frame clones here, not all; method: immunoSEQ multiplex PCR. Found here are some 11,000 clones, roughly 60% of them singletons; the top ten hold roughly 23%. Sequenced material: PBMCs, taken before ibrutinib treatment. The origin of the receptors is a human donor with chronic lymphocytic leukemia.

This chain connects TRBV28 to TRBJ2-6, with D possibly matching TRBD2 (6 bases). The CDR3 runs to 16 residues. The germline V gene encodes CDR1 MDHEN and CDR2 SYDVKM. V was pared by 6 bases and J by 4 bases, with 16 bases between. CDR3 amino acids: CASSSPGRDGANVLTF. CDR3 coding DNA: TGTGCCAGCAGCTCCCCCGGGCGGGACGGGGCCAACGTCCTGACTTTC.

The chain's CDR3 is CASSLVAGTGGYTF. In nucleotides, the CDR3 is TGTGCCAGCAGCTTAGTGGCAGGGACAGGGGGCTACACCTTC. The chain links TRBV5-4 to TRBJ1-2, with 9 nucleotides matching TRBD1. The ends lost 2 bases at V and 8 bases at J; junction bases unmatched: 7. Per germline, CDR1 SGHNT and CDR2 YYREEE (reference sequence). The CDR3 contains 14 residues.

The chain recombines TRBV19 with TRBJ2-7; D is possibly TRBD1 (6 bases). Germline V lookup: CDR1 LNHDA, CDR2 SQIVND (reference sequence). Between the trimmed V and J ends, which lost 3 bases and 7 bases, there was a span of 13 bases. The CDR3 is 13 amino acids. The CDR3 nucleotides are TGTGCCAGTAGTATCGTACAGGGCTGGGAGCAGTACTTC. Translating gives CASSIVQGWEQYF.

The chain employs TRBV19 and TRBJ1-5; D is uncertain. The length of the CDR3 is 18 residues. Looked up from germline, CDR1 is LNHDA and CDR2 is SQIVND (reference sequence). Trimming took 3 bases from V and 0 from J, leaving 18 bases between them. As DNA, the CDR3 is TGTGCCAGTAGTATCGGTCAGTTCAACTCTAATAGCAATCAGCCCCAGCATTTT. Translation: CASSIGQFNSNSNQPQHF.

The rearrangement links TRBV28 to TRBJ2-3; no firm D call. Trimming shortened V by 6 bases and J by 4 bases, and 8 bases separated the two germline ends. The CDR3 runs 12 residues. CDR1 is MDHEN, CDR2 SYDVKM, per germline. CDR3 in DNA: TGTGCCAGCAGCCTATTGGCAGATACGCAGTATTTT. Its protein product is CASSLLADTQYF.

V gene TRBV12-5 combines with J gene TRBJ2-5; D may match TRBD1 or TRBD2 (7 bases each). The germline V gene has CDR1 LGHNT and CDR2 FRNRAP. The CDR3 has 15 residues. V lost 5 bases, J lost 5 bases, and 18 bases lay in between. The CDR3 DNA reads as TGTGCTAGTGGTAAGGGGGAGGGGGCGTTTGAGACCCAGTACTTC. The encoded protein is CASGKGEGAFETQYF.

The rearrangement links TRBV9 to TRBJ2-5, with 12 bases fitting TRBD2. The CDR3 sequence is 15 residues long. The trim removed 4 bases at V and 5 bases at J, leaving 6 bases unmatched. Germline V gene sequence: CDR1 SGDLS, CDR2 YYNGEE. The DNA for the CDR3 is TGTGCCAGCAGCCCCCTAGCGGGGGGGCTTGAGACCCAGTACTTC. Encoded protein: CASSPLAGGLETQYF.

The sample holds one count of this clone. The rearrangement links TRBV30 to TRBJ2-1; 14 bases map to TRBD2. The CDR3 consists of 20 residues. Trimming cost V 0 bases and J 0 bases; bases outside gene matches: 10. Germline CDR1 is GTSNPN and CDR2 is SVGIG (reference sequence). This CDR3 is CAWSVLPTSGGESSYNEQFF. DNA of the CDR3: TGTGCCTGGAGTGTACTTCCGACTAGCGGGGGGGAGAGCTCCTACAATGAGCAGTTCTTC.

The CDR3 DNA reads as TGTGCCAGCAGCGCATCCAGGGTCCAAGAGACCCAGTACTTC. Its protein product is CASSASRVQETQYF. The rearrangement links TRBV7-8 to TRBJ2-5; the D gene is possibly TRBD1 (5 bases). Germline-derived CDR1 and CDR2 are SGHVS and FQNEAQ. Deletions cut 5 bases from V and 1 base from J, with 11 bases between. This CDR3 comprises 14 residues.

The chain carries TRBV7-9 and TRBJ1-1; perhaps TRBD1 as D (5 bases). This CDR3 comprises 14 residues. In germline, CDR1 is SEHNR, CDR2 FQNEAQ (reference sequence). Trimming removed 5 bases from V and 3 bases from J, with 13 bases in between. CDR3 nucleotides: TGTGCCAGCAGCCTAAGCCGGGGCTACACTGAAGCTTTCTTT. It is translated as CASSLSRGYTEAFF.

This clone was found a few times. This sequence joins TRBV5-1 and TRBJ1-2; D is perhaps TRBD1 (6 bases). Between the trimmed V and J ends, which lost 4 bases and 5 bases, there was a span of 18 bases. Germline V gene data show CDR1 as SGHRS and CDR2 as YFSETQ. The CDR3 length is 15 residues. The CDR3 region has the DNA TGCGCCAGCAGCCCTTACGGACAGCGGGGGTATGGCTACACCTTC. This sequence encodes CASSPYGQRGYGYTF.

This clone has more than one count but fewer than ten. The J gene is TRBJ1-1, the V gene TRBV5-4, with D possibly being TRBD1 (5 bases). CDR3 length: 13 residues. V shed 3 bases and J shed 5 bases, with 11 bases lying between them. Germline lookup yields CDR1 SGHNT and CDR2 YYREEE (reference sequence). Here the CDR3 reads CASSSGGRTEAFF. As DNA, the CDR3 is TGTGCCAGCAGCTCCGGGGGAAGGACTGAAGCTTTCTTT.

The genes are TRBV6-5 and TRBJ2-7; 9 positions agree with TRBD1. Germline values: CDR1 MNHEY, CDR2 SVGAGI. The CDR3 sequence is 14 residues long. V lost 4 bases, J lost 3 bases, and 4 bases stayed unmatched. The CDR3 here is CASSSTGGDYEQYF. CDR3 coding DNA: TGTGCCAGCAGTTCGACAGGGGGAGACTACGAGCAGTACTTC.

The rearrangement uses TRBV25-1 and TRBJ1-4, with D hard to call. The CDR3 contains 11 residues. Germline values: CDR1 MGHDK, CDR2 SYGVNS. V was pared by 4 bases and J by 8 bases, with 5 bases between. CDR3 sequence (DNA): TGTGCCAGCAGTGGAAGCGAAAAACTGTTTTTT. This codes for CASSGSEKLFF. Supplemented by reference TRBV25-1 and TRBJ1-4, the full variable domain reads EADIYQTPRYLVIGTGKKITLECSQTMGHDKMYWYQQDPGMELHLIHYSYGVNSTEKGDLSSESTVSRIRTEHFPLTLESARPSHTSQYLCASSGSEKLFFGSGTQLSVL.

The table lists this clone with a few counts. This chain links TRBV5-1 with TRBJ1-1, with D unresolved. Germline CDR1 SGHRS, CDR2 YFSETQ. The ends were cut back, 4 bases at V and 5 bases at J, with 15 bases in the middle. The CDR3 length is 14 residues. CDR3 loop: CASSALWGGTEAFF. The DNA for the CDR3 is TGCGCCAGCAGCGCCCTCTGGGGTGGGACTGAAGCTTTCTTT.

This clone was seen only a few times. The chain couples TRBV10-3 to TRBJ1-4; no definite D call. The germline V and J ends were trimmed by 0 bases and 5 bases, with 10 bases remaining between them. The V gene's germline CDR1 is ENHRY and CDR2 SYGVKD. There are 15 residues in the CDR3. The CDR3 here is CAISESEDPNEKLFF. Written as DNA, the CDR3 is TGTGCCATCAGTGAGTCCGAGGACCCGAATGAAAAACTGTTTTTT.

The chain joins TRBV19 to TRBJ2-2; 11 nucleotides agree with TRBD1. Germline trimming cut 5 bases from V and 3 bases from J; bases unmatched to any gene: 5. Germline V gene lookup returns CDR1 LNHDA and CDR2 SQIVND (reference sequence). The CDR3 extends over 16 amino acids. The CDR3 sequence: CASSQPDRGHTGELFF. The CDR3, as DNA: TGTGCCAGTAGTCAACCGGACAGGGGGCACACCGGGGAGCTGTTTTTT.

The chain recombines TRBV9 with TRBJ2-4; tentatively, D is TRBD1 (5 bases). This CDR3 spans 20 amino acids. V gave up 0 bases and J gave up 0 bases, with 22 bases separating them. Per the germline V gene, CDR1 is SGDLS and CDR2 is YYNGEE. The CDR3 DNA reads TGTGCCAGCAGCGTAGCCTCGGAGCAGGGCGGAATACTAGCCAAAAACATTCAGTACTTC. Its protein product is CASSVASEQGGILAKNIQYF.

This chain connects TRBV19 to TRBJ1-5, with 7 bases matching TRBD1. Looked up from germline, CDR1 is LNHDA and CDR2 is SQIVND (reference sequence). Germline trimming cut 2 bases from V and 0 bases from J; bases unmatched to any gene: 4. The CDR3 contains 16 residues. The CDR3 DNA sequence: TGTGCCAGTAGTATAAGGGGGACAGTTAGCAATCAGCCCCAGCATTTT. Amino acids: CASSIRGTVSNQPQHF.

As concerns this clone: Relative to the germline gene, one junction end is altered; a read error may explain this. The rearrangement links TRBV2 to TRBJ2-5; the match to TRBD2 covers 8 bases. CDR3 length: 11 residues. Germline CDR1 SNHLY, CDR2 FYNNEI. CDR3 residues: CVAGRQETQYF. Written as DNA, the CDR3 is TGCGTAGCGGGGCGACAAGAGACCCAGTACTTC.